Shown below are 28 T cell receptor beta chains from a single sample sequenced in a study of shared clonotypes between healthy human individuals. The method was immunoSEQ multiplex PCR; TCRdb's version includes in-frame clones alone and lacks a portion of them. The sample carries over 700,000 clones, roughly 72% recorded once. Sequences were obtained from memory CD4+ T cells sorted from blood. Subset meaning: CD45RA-negative fraction. The receptor source for this set is a woman in her 30s in good health.

The chain joins TRBV5-1 to TRBJ2-5; TRBD2 aligns across 7 bases. Per germline, CDR1 SGHRS and CDR2 YFSETQ. V shed 0 bases, J shed 1 base, and the junction held 6 bases outside the gene matches. CDR3 size: 16 residues. The CDR3 DNA follows: TGCGCCAGCAGCTTGGGGTGGGCTAGCGGCCAAGAGACCCAGTACTTC. This gives the protein CASSLGWASGQETQYF.

This clone has only a few counts. This specimen includes other DNA sequences encoding the same CDR3. The chain joins TRBV5-1 to TRBJ2-1, with D perhaps matching TRBD2 (5 bases). CDR3 length: 15 residues. CDR1 is SGHRS, CDR2 YFSETQ, per germline. The V gene lost 0 bases and the J gene lost 3 bases, with 10 bases spanning the gap. The CDR3 DNA reads as TGCGCCAGCAGCTTGGATAGCGCCCTCTACAATGAGCAGTTCTTC. This gives the protein CASSLDSALYNEQFF.

This clone appeared a few times. The V gene is TRBV6-5, the J gene TRBJ1-4; perhaps TRBD1 as D (6 bases). Germline V gene lookup returns CDR1 MNHEY and CDR2 SVGAGI. The CDR3 sequence is 14 residues long. With 6 bases removed from V and 8 bases from J, the gap between germline ends came to 16 bases. CDR3 coding DNA: TGTGCCAGCAGATTAAACAGGGCTGGAGAAAAACTGTTTTTT. It codes for CASRLNRAGEKLFF.

The CDR3 loop is CASSPLAGSSYNEQFF. The CDR3 bases are TGTGCCAGTAGTCCGTTAGCGGGCAGCTCCTACAATGAGCAGTTCTTC. This sequence joins TRBV19 and TRBJ2-1; 7 positions agree with TRBD2. The CDR3 extends over 16 amino acids. CDR1 LNHDA and CDR2 SQIVND come from the germline V gene (reference sequence). V trimming: 5 bases; J trimming: 0 bases; junction bases outside the gene matches: 7.

The genes are TRBV5-8 and TRBJ1-1; D is undetermined. Trimming shortened V by 2 bases and J by 0 bases, and 8 bases separated the two germline ends. This CDR3 spans 14 amino acids. The V gene's germline CDR1 is SGHTS and CDR2 YDEGEE. The CDR3 here is CASSFYRVNTEAFF. The CDR3 coding sequence is TGTGCCAGCAGCTTCTACAGAGTGAACACTGAAGCTTTCTTT.

This clone has just a few counts. The genes are TRBV7-9 and TRBJ1-5; D unclear. The CDR3 extends over 13 amino acids. Between the trimmed V and J ends, which lost 0 bases and 6 bases, there was a span of 6 bases. Germline V lookup: CDR1 SEHNR, CDR2 FQNEAQ (reference sequence). The CDR3 nucleotides are TGTGCCAGCAGCTTAGCTGCGCGTCAGCCCCAGCATTTT. Its protein product is CASSLAARQPQHF. Looking up the rest from reference TRBV7-9 and TRBJ1-5 gives the full variable domain: DTGVSQNPRHKITKRGQNVTFRCDPISEHNRLYWYRQTLGQGPEFLTYFQNEAQLEKSRLLSDRFSAERPKGSFSTLEIQRTEQGDSAMYLCASSLAARQPQHFGDGTRLSIL.

This clone showed up just a few times. V usage is TRBV18 and J usage is TRBJ2-1, with 7 bases identical to TRBD1. Germline CDR1 reads KGHSH; CDR2 reads LQKENI. V trimming: 3 bases; J trimming: 7 bases; junction bases outside the gene matches: 3. CDR3 size: 13 residues. In DNA, the CDR3 is TGTGCCAGCTCACCCTACAGGGGTAATGAGCAGTTCTTC. Its translation is CASSPYRGNEQFF.

The chain uses TRBV10-2 and TRBJ1-1, with a possible D match to TRBD1 (6 bases). The length of the CDR3 is 15 residues. Germline-derived CDR1 and CDR2 are WSHSY and SAAADI. The V and J ends lost 8 bases and 3 bases respectively, with 19 bases between them. In DNA, the CDR3 is TGCGCCAGCGGAAACGCAGGGGCAGGAGACACTGAAGCTTTCTTT. Translation: CASGNAGAGDTEAFF.

V and J are TRBV28 and TRBJ1-5; D is uncertain. Germline V lookup: CDR1 MDHEN, CDR2 SYDVKM. The CDR3 is 17 residues long. The ends were cut back, 5 bases at V and 1 base at J, with 18 bases in the middle. CDR3 loop: CASSRNSGLASNQPQHF. CDR3 DNA: TGTGCCAGCAGTCGGAACTCGGGGTTGGCAAGCAATCAGCCCCAGCATTTT.

The chain has TRBV7-3 and TRBJ1-1; D is perhaps TRBD1 (5 bases). CDR3 length: 14 amino acids. V was trimmed by 2 bases and J by 2 bases, leaving 9 bases between them. Germline V gene sequence: CDR1 SGHTA, CDR2 FQGTGA. The chain's CDR3 is CASSLGGDNTEAFF. The CDR3 DNA follows: TGTGCCAGCAGCTTAGGGGGGGACAACACTGAAGCTTTCTTT.

V is TRBV7-2 and J is TRBJ2-7, with a possible D match to TRBD2 (6 bases). This CDR3 spans 13 amino acids. Trimming removed 1 base at V and 4 bases at J, with 8 bases between. CDR1 is SGHTA and CDR2 is FQGNSA in the germline V gene. CDR3 protein: CASSLGLGYEQYF. DNA of the CDR3: TGTGCCAGCAGCTTAGGACTAGGGTACGAGCAGTACTTC.

As regards this clone: The same CDR3 arises from other DNA sequences in this sample as well. This chain joins TRBV7-9 and TRBJ2-7; perhaps TRBD1 as D (5 bases). This CDR3 contains 13 residues. In germline, CDR1 is SEHNR, CDR2 FQNEAQ (reference sequence). With 2 bases removed from V and 3 bases from J, the gap between germline ends came to 8 bases. CDR3 protein: CASSLLTDYEQYF. Written as DNA, the CDR3 is TGTGCCAGCAGCTTATTGACAGACTACGAGCAGTACTTC.

The V and J genes are TRBV5-1 and TRBJ2-3; the D gene is possibly TRBD1 (6 bases). V gave up 4 bases and J gave up 1 base, with 16 bases separating them. Per germline, CDR1 SGHRS and CDR2 YFSETQ. The CDR3 has 16 residues. CDR3 loop: CASSKGQSPGTDTQYF. The DNA for the CDR3 is TGCGCCAGCAGCAAAGGACAGTCACCAGGCACAGATACGCAGTATTTT. Using reference TRBV5-1 and TRBJ2-3 for the parts outside the CDR3, the full variable domain is KAGVTQTPRYLIKTRGQQVTLSCSPISGHRSVSWYQQTPGQGLQFLFEYFSETQRNKGNFPGRFSGRQFSNSRSEMNVSTLELGDSALYLCASSKGQSPGTDTQYFGPGTRLTVL.

This rearrangement joins TRBV11-2 to TRBJ2-1, with TRBD2 matching 10 bases. This CDR3 comprises 17 residues. Germline values: CDR1 SGHAT, CDR2 FQNNGV. The J segment lost 4 bases and the V segment lost 2 bases, leaving 8 bases of the junction unmatched. The CDR3 sequence is CASSLNLRTSGYNEQFF. The CDR3 coding sequence is TGTGCCAGCAGCTTAAATCTTAGGACTAGCGGATACAATGAGCAGTTCTTC.

With regard to this clone: Since a far larger clone is one base different, this is likely a read error. V usage is TRBV7-2 and J usage is TRBJ1-1; 7 positions match TRBD1. Looked up from germline, CDR1 is SGHTA and CDR2 is FQGNSA. V lost 6 bases and J lost 1; bases outside the gene matches: 2. This CDR3 comprises 13 residues. Here the CDR3 DNA reads TGTGCCAGCAGTGACAGGGAGAACACTGAAGCTTTCTTT. Protein: CASSDRENTEAFF.

The V and J genes are TRBV15 and TRBJ2-1; D call uncertain. The CDR3 length is 14 residues. Germline V gene sequence: CDR1 LNHNV, CDR2 YYDKDF (reference sequence). The V and J ends lost 0 bases and 4 bases respectively, with 7 bases between them. This chain's CDR3 is CATSRDHEYNEQFF. In nucleotides, the CDR3 is TGTGCCACCAGCAGAGATCATGAATACAATGAGCAGTTCTTC.

The genes are TRBV5-4 and TRBJ1-4; D ambiguous. V was cut by 3 bases and J by 0 bases, with 3 bases left in between. The germline V gene has CDR1 SGHNT and CDR2 YYREEE (reference sequence). This CDR3 has 13 residues. CDR3: CASSYATNEKLFF. DNA of the CDR3: TGTGCCAGCAGCTATGCAACTAATGAAAAACTGTTTTTT.

Only a few counts were recorded for this clone. This chain uses TRBV19 with TRBJ2-7; 11 nucleotides align to TRBD2. V lost 6 bases and J lost 4; bases outside the gene matches: 11. The CDR3 contains 16 residues. Germline V gene sequence: CDR1 LNHDA, CDR2 SQIVND (reference sequence). The CDR3 sequence: CASSLTWTSGPYEQYF. In nucleotides, the CDR3 is TGTGCCAGTAGCCTAACGTGGACTAGCGGGCCATACGAGCAGTACTTC.

The chain couples TRBV6-5 to TRBJ1-5; D may be TRBD1 (5 bases). The CDR3 runs 15 residues. Germline values: CDR1 MNHEY, CDR2 SVGAGI. V lost 6 bases and J lost 0, with 12 bases in between. The CDR3 DNA reads TGTGCCAGCAGCCAAACAGGCTATAGCAATCAGCCCCAGCATTTT. Protein product: CASSQTGYSNQPQHF.

This clone was detected once. This chain connects TRBV11-2 to TRBJ2-5, with D uncertain. Trimming cost V 2 bases and J 0 bases, with 10 bases left between them. CDR1 and CDR2 (germline): SGHAT, FQNNGV. This CDR3 has 15 residues. This chain's CDR3 is CASSLRPLYQETQYF. CDR3 nucleotide sequence: TGTGCCAGCAGCTTAAGGCCTCTATACCAAGAGACCCAGTACTTC.

Worth noting for this clone: Other DNA sequences in the sample encode the same CDR3. The chain has TRBV6-5 and TRBJ2-3; no clear D gene. Trimming cost V 7 bases and J 0 bases, with 5 bases left between them. Germline values: CDR1 MNHEY, CDR2 SVGAGI. The CDR3 runs 12 residues. The CDR3 bases are TGTGCCAGCACATCAAGCACAGATACGCAGTATTTT. It yields the protein CASTSSTDTQYF.

This rearrangement joins TRBV9 to TRBJ2-3, with 14 bases lining up with TRBD2. Germline CDR1 reads SGDLS; CDR2 reads YYNGEE. The V gene end was trimmed by 0 bases and the J gene end by 4 bases; junction bases not matched to a gene: 10. The CDR3 is made up of 19 amino acids. CDR3 coding DNA: TGTGCCAGCAGCGTAGAGGGACTAGCGGGAGAGGTTGGCGCAGATACGCAGTATTTT. It encodes CASSVEGLAGEVGADTQYF. Together with reference TRBV9 and TRBJ2-3, the CDR3 gives the full variable domain: DSGVTQTPKHLITATGQRVTLRCSPRSGDLSVYWYQQSLDQGLQFLIQYYNGEERAKGNILERFSAQQFPDLHSELNLSSLELGDSALYFCASSVEGLAGEVGADTQYFGPGTRLTVL.

The gene calls are TRBV15 and TRBJ2-3; 9 bases map to TRBD2. Germline V gives CDR1 LNHNV, CDR2 YYDKDF (reference sequence). The V and J ends lost 3 bases and 0 bases, in that order; junction bases with no gene match: 4. The CDR3 is 16 amino acids. The CDR3 region is CATSRIAGASTDTQYF. CDR3 sequence (DNA): TGTGCCACCAGCAGGATAGCGGGAGCTAGCACAGATACGCAGTATTTT.

This clone was observed many times. The identical CDR3 is also encoded by other nucleotide sequences in the sample. CDR3 DNA: TGTGCCAGCAGCTTAGAGGGGTTAGGGAGAGGTCTCACCGGGGAGCTGTTTTTT. Its protein is CASSLEGLGRGLTGELFF. This chain joins TRBV11-2 and TRBJ2-2; possible D gene TRBD2, 5 bases. This CDR3 has 18 residues. V shed 0 bases and J shed 4 bases, with 18 bases lying between them. The germline V gene encodes CDR1 SGHAT and CDR2 FQNNGV.

The chain joins TRBV11-2 to TRBJ1-1; D gene uncertain. Germline V gene lookup returns CDR1 SGHAT and CDR2 FQNNGV. The V and J ends lost 1 base and 0 bases respectively, with 18 bases between them. The CDR3 spans 18 residues. CDR3 sequence: CASSLVRGSLGMNTEAFF. Here the CDR3 DNA reads TGTGCCAGCAGCTTAGTGCGGGGTTCGCTTGGGATGAACACTGAAGCTTTCTTT.

The rearrangement uses TRBV7-3 and TRBJ2-1, with D possibly matching TRBD2 (5 bases). V lost 5 bases and J lost 7, with 12 bases in between. This CDR3 is 13 amino acids long. In germline, CDR1 is SGHTA, CDR2 FQGTGA. The CDR3 bases are TGTGCCAGCAGCCCATCAACTAGAAATGAGCAGTTCTTC. Encoded protein: CASSPSTRNEQFF.

The CDR3 nucleotides are TGCGCCAGCAGCACCGCAGGGGGGCACCAGGCAGATACGCAGTATTTT. Translation gives CASSTAGGHQADTQYF. The chain joins TRBV5-1 to TRBJ2-3; D is perhaps TRBD1 (7 bases). The V end lost 4 bases, the J end lost 4 bases, and 19 bases lay between the germline ends. The CDR3 is 16 amino acids. Germline CDR1 reads SGHRS; CDR2 reads YFSETQ.

The chain recombines TRBV28 with TRBJ2-7; possible D gene TRBD1, 6 bases. The CDR3 length is 15 residues. V was pared by 11 bases and J by 4 bases, with 24 bases between. Germline V CDR1 and CDR2: MDHEN, SYDVKM. The CDR3 DNA sequence: TGTGCCGCTGGTGAGTCCGGGACACCTTGGTACGAGCAGTACTTC. This gives the protein CAAGESGTPWYEQYF.